The 12 T cell receptor beta chains listed next were all sequenced from one sample in a study of cytomegalovirus exposure and HLA in healthy donors. The study ran its PCR with 60 Vbeta and 13 Jbeta primers. Data came from immunoSEQ multiplex PCR; TCRdb stores just in-frame clones and leaves some out. The sample consists of 100,000 to 150,000 clones, under 80% of them appearing once. Sequenced sample: PBMCs. The receptors originated from a woman in her 50s in good health and CMV-seropositive.

The V and J genes are TRBV19 and TRBJ2-3, with TRBD2 identical over 7 bases. This CDR3 has 15 amino acids. The junction had 8 bases not matched to a gene; V was cut back by 8 bases and J by 0 bases. Germline V gene data show CDR1 as LNHDA and CDR2 as SQIVND (reference sequence). The CDR3 DNA follows: TGTGCCAGTGGAAAACTAGCGACAAGCACAGATACGCAGTATTTT. Translation: CASGKLATSTDTQYF.

The chain carries TRBV7-8 and TRBJ1-6; 8 nucleotides line up with TRBD1. V lost 3 bases, J lost 6 bases, and 4 bases stayed unmatched. The length of the CDR3 is 15 residues. Germline-derived CDR1 and CDR2 are SGHVS and FQNEAQ. This chain's CDR3 is CASSFRTGSNSPLHF. CDR3 DNA: TGTGCCAGCAGCTTCCGGACAGGGAGTAATTCACCCCTCCACTTT.

CDR3: CASSSPTGTSGRANEQYF. CDR3 bases: TGTGCCAGCAGTTCCCCAACCGGGACTAGCGGGAGGGCCAACGAGCAGTACTTC. The chain combines TRBV28 with TRBJ2-7; 16 nucleotides agree with TRBD2. Germline V CDR1 and CDR2: MDHEN, SYDVKM. This CDR3 comprises 18 residues. The V and J ends lost 4 bases and 5 bases, in that order; junction bases with no gene match: 11.

The J gene is TRBJ1-2, the V gene TRBV28, with D perhaps TRBD1 (6 bases). Germline V gene sequence: CDR1 MDHEN, CDR2 SYDVKM. This CDR3 comprises 14 residues. Trimming removed 2 bases at V and 4 bases at J, with 11 bases between. The CDR3 nucleotides are TGTGCCAGCAGTTTACCACAGGGTGGCTATGGCTACACCTTC. Translation: CASSLPQGGYGYTF.

The chain carries TRBV4-1 and TRBJ2-3; no reliable D call. V lost 1 base, J lost 6 bases, and 17 bases lay in between. The CDR3 runs to 16 residues. The germline gives CDR1 MGHRA, CDR2 YSYEKL. In DNA, the CDR3 is TGCGCCAGCAGCCAAGTGACCGAGCTAGTAGGTGATACGCAGTATTTT. Its protein product is CASSQVTELVGDTQYF.

The chain uses TRBV5-4 and TRBJ2-1; 7 bases are shared with TRBD1. From germline, CDR1 is SGHNT and CDR2 YYREEE (reference sequence). The ends lost 0 bases at V and 9 bases at J; junction bases unmatched: 6. The CDR3 totals 14 residues. CDR3 in DNA: TGTGCCAGCAGCTTGGAGGGACAGCCAACTGAGCAGTTCTTC. This sequence encodes CASSLEGQPTEQFF.

The rearrangement links TRBV4-3 to TRBJ2-3; D may be TRBD2 (6 bases). The V and J ends lost 4 bases and 4 bases respectively, with 21 bases between them. Germline CDR1 is LGHNA and CDR2 is YSLEER. There are 17 residues in the CDR3. CDR3 sequence (DNA): TGCGCCAGCAGCCGCCGCCCCCTCGGGAGCGCCCCAGATACGCAGTATTTT. This codes for CASSRRPLGSAPDTQYF.

This clone was counted only a few times. V usage is TRBV2 and J usage is TRBJ1-2; possible D gene TRBD1, 5 bases. This CDR3 contains 14 residues. The germline CDR1 and CDR2 sequences are SNHLY and FYNNEI. V was trimmed by 7 bases and J by 3 bases, leaving 15 bases between them. This CDR3 reads CASNTRPGDYGYTF. The CDR3 coding sequence is TGTGCCAGCAATACCAGGCCGGGGGACTATGGCTACACCTTC.

V and J are TRBV11-2 and TRBJ2-7; weak D call: TRBD1 (5 bases). V lost 5 bases to trimming and J lost 5 bases, with 10 bases between them. Germline CDR1 SGHAT, CDR2 FQNNGV. The CDR3 covers 12 residues. The CDR3 is CASSPIRDEQYF. The CDR3, as DNA: TGTGCCAGCAGCCCTATCAGGGACGAGCAGTACTTC.

The J gene is TRBJ2-7, the V gene TRBV6-5; 8 positions agree with TRBD2. The CDR3 totals 14 residues. J gave up 1 base and V 6 bases, and 5 bases lay outside the gene matches. Germline V gene lookup returns CDR1 MNHEY and CDR2 SVGAGI. CDR3 protein: CASSKAGGSYEQYF. The CDR3 DNA sequence: TGTGCCAGCAGCAAGGCGGGGGGATCCTACGAGCAGTACTTC.

This sequence joins TRBV9 and TRBJ1-4; 11 bases fit TRBD1. The CDR3 is 15 amino acids. After removal of 4 bases from V and 7 bases from J, the junction contained 6 bases not matched to a gene. Germline CDR1 is SGDLS and CDR2 is YYNGEE. CDR3 amino acids: CASSPMDRGLEKLFF. DNA of the CDR3: TGTGCCAGCAGCCCAATGGACAGGGGGCTTGAAAAACTGTTTTTT.

The chain is built from TRBV7-2 and TRBJ1-6; 9 bases map to TRBD1. J gave up 8 bases and V 5 bases, and 10 bases lay outside the gene matches. This CDR3 comprises 16 residues. CDR1 is SGHTA and CDR2 is FQGNSA in the germline V gene. CDR3 amino acids: CASSPFRDRVHSPLHF. In nucleotides, the CDR3 is TGTGCCAGCAGCCCCTTCCGGGACAGGGTACATTCACCCCTCCACTTT.